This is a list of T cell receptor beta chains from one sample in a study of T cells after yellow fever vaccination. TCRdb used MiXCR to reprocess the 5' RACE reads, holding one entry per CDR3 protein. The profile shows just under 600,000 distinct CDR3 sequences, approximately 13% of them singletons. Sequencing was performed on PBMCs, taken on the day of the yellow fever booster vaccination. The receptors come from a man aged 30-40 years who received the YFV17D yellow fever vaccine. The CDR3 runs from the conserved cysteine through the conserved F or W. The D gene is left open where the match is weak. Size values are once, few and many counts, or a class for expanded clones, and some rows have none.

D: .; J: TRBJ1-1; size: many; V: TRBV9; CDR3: CASSVDMNTEAFF; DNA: TGTGCCAGCAGCGTAGATATGAACACTGAAGCTTTCTTT
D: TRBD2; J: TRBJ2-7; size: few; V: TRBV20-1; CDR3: CSARVDAGAYEQYF; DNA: TGCAGTGCTAGAGTGGATGCGGGAGCCTACGAGCAGTACTTC
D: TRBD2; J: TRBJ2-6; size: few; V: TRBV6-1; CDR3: CASTERGVSGANVLTF; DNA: TGTGCCAGCACCGAGCGGGGAGTCTCTGGGGCCAACGTCCTGACTTTC
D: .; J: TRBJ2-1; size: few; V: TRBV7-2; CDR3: CASSLENQATEQFF; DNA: TGTGCCAGCAGCTTAGAGAACCAAGCGACCGAGCAGTTCTTC
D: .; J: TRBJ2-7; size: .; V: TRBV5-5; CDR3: CASSRSQGTYEQYF; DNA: TGTGCCAGCAGCCGGTCACAGGGAACCTACGAGCAGTACTTC
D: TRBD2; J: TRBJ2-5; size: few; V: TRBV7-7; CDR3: CASSSTLAGGGETQYF; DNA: TGTGCTAGCAGCTCGACCTTAGCGGGAGGAGGAGAGACCCAGTACTTC
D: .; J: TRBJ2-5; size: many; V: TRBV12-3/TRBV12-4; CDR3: CASRDTGETQYF; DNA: TGTGCCAGCAGGGACACAGGGGAGACCCAGTACTTC
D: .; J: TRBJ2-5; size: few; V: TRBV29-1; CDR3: CSAEGRTGIRQETQYF; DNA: TGCAGCGCTGAGGGCCGAACAGGGATCCGCCAAGAGACCCAGTACTTC
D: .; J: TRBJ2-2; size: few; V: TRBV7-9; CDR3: CASRLDPRAGELFF; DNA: TGTGCCAGCAGACTAGACCCACGCGCCGGGGAGCTGTTTTTT
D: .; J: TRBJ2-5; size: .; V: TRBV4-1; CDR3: CASSQKSRGMETQYF; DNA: TGCGCCAGCAGCCAAAAGTCTAGGGGCATGGAGACCCAGTACTTC
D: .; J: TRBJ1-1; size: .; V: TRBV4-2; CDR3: CASSQGQYTEAFF; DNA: TGTGCCAGCAGCCAAGGACAATACACTGAAGCTTTCTTT
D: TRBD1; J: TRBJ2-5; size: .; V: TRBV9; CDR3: CASSVKGQFETQYF; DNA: TGTGCCAGCAGCGTCAAGGGACAGTTCGAGACCCAGTACTTC
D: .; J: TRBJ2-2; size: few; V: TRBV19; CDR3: CASSMSWGSRSTGELFF; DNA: TGTGCCAGTAGTATGTCTTGGGGGAGTCGGAGCACCGGGGAGCTGTTTTTT
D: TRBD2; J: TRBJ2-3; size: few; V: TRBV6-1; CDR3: CASSKGTSGSTDTQYF; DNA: TGTGCCAGCAGTAAAGGGACTAGCGGGAGTACAGATACGCAGTATTTT
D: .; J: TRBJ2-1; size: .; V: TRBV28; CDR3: CASSLLSSWGNEQFF; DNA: TGTGCCAGCAGTTTATTGTCCTCCTGGGGCAATGAGCAGTTCTTC
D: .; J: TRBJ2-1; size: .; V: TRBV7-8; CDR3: CASSPIEGLGGFF; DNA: TGTGCCAGCAGTCCGATCGAGGGGCTCGGAGGGTTCTTC
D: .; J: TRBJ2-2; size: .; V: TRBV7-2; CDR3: CASSSPGGRVINGELFF; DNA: TGTGCCAGCAGCAGCCCAGGGGGGAGAGTTATTAACGGGGAGCTGTTTTTT
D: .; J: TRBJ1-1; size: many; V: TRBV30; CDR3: CAWATGFGTEAFF; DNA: TGTGCCTGGGCCACAGGGTTCGGGACTGAAGCTTTCTTT
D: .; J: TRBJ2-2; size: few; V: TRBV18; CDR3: CASSPPSAGELFF; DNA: TGTGCCAGCTCACCACCGTCGGCCGGGGAGCTGTTTTTT
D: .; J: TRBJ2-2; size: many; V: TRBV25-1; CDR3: CASSRSVEEQNTGELFF; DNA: TGTGCCAGCAGCAGATCCGTCGAGGAACAGAACACCGGGGAGCTGTTTTTT
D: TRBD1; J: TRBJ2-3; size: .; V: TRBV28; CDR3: CASSSSGQGKDTQYF; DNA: TGTGCCAGCAGTTCCTCGGGACAGGGGAAAGATACGCAGTATTTT
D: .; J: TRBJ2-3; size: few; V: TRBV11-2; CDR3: CASSYTPFEGRSTDTQYF; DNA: TGTGCCAGCAGCTATACTCCTTTTGAGGGGAGAAGCACAGATACGCAGTATTTT
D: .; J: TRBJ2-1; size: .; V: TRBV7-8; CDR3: CASSLSQTGVDEQFF; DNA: TGTGCCAGCAGCTTATCCCAGACCGGCGTAGATGAGCAGTTCTTC